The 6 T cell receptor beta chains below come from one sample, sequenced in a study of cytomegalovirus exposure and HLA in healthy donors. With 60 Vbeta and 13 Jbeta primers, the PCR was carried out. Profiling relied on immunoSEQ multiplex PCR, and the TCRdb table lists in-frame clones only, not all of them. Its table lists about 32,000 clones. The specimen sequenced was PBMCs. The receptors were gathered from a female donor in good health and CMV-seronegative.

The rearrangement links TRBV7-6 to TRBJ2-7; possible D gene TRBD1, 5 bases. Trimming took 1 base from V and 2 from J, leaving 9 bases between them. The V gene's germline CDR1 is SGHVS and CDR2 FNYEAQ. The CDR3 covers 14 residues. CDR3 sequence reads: CASSLGQRTYEQYF. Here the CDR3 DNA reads TGTGCCAGCAGCTTAGGACAGCGTACCTACGAGCAGTACTTC.

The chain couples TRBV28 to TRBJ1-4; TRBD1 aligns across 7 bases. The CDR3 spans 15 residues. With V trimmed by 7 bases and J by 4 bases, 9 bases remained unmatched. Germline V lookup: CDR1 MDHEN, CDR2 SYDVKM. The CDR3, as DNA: TGTGCCAGCACCCCAGGACAGGCAATTAATGAAAAACTGTTTTTT. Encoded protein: CASTPGQAINEKLFF. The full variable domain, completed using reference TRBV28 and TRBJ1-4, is DVKVTQSSRYLVKRTGEKVFLECVQDMDHENMFWYRQDPGLGLRLIYFSYDVKMKEKGDIPEGYSVSREKKERFSLILESASTNQTSMYLCASTPGQAINEKLFFGSGTQLSVL.

CDR3: CASSTPGIAHYGYTF. The CDR3 DNA sequence: TGTGCCAGTAGTACCCCGGGGATAGCCCACTATGGCTACACCTTC. The chain combines TRBV19 with TRBJ1-2; no clear D. Germline loops: CDR1 LNHDA, CDR2 SQIVND (reference sequence). The CDR3 covers 15 residues. Trimming shortened V by 4 bases and J by 3 bases, and 15 bases separated the two germline ends.

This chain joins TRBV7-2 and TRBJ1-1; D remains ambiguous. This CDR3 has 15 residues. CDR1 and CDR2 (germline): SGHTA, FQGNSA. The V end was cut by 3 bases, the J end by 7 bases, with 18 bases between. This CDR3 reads CASSFQPGGGGEAFF. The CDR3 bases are TGTGCCAGCAGCTTCCAGCCGGGAGGAGGAGGTGAAGCTTTCTTT.

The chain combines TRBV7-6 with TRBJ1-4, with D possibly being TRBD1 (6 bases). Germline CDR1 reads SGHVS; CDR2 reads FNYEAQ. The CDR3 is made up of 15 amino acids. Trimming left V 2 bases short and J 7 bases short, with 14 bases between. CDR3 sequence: CASSLRGMRGEKLFF. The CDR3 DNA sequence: TGTGCCAGCAGCTTAAGGGGGATGCGCGGTGAAAAACTGTTTTTT.

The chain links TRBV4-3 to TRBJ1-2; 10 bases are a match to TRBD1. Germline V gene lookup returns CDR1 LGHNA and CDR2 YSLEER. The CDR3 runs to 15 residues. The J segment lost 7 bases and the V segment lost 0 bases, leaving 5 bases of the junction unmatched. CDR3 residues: CASSQDLGTGVGYTF. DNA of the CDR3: TGCGCCAGCAGCCAAGATTTGGGGACAGGGGTTGGCTACACCTTC.